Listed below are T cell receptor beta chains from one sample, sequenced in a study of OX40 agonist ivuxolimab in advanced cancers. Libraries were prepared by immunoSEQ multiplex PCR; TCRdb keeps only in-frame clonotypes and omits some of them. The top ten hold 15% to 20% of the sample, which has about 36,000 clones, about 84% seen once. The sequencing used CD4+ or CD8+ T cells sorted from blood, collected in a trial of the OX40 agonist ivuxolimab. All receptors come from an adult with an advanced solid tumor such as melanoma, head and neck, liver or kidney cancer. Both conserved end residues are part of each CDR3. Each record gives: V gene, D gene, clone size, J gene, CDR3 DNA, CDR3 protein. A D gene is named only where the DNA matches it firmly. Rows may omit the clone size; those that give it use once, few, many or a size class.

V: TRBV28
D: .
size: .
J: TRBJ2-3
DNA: TGTGCCAGCAGTTTAGAGGAGGGCCGTACAGATACGCAGTATTTT
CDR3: CASSLEEGRTDTQYF

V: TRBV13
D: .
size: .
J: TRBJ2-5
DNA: TGTGCCAGCAGCCGGGCCCCTCAAGAGACCCAGTACTTC
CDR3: CASSRAPQETQYF

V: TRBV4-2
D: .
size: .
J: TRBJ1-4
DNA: TGTGCCAGCAGCCTTTCTACTAATGAAAAACTGTTTTTT
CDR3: CASSLSTNEKLFF

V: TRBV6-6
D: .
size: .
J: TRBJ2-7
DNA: TGTGCCAGCAGTTACTCTGCAGGGATCTACGAGCAGTACTTC
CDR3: CASSYSAGIYEQYF

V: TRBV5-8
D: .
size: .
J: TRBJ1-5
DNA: TGTGCCAGCAGAGACATACATGTCGATCAGCCCCAGCATTTT
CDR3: CASRDIHVDQPQHF

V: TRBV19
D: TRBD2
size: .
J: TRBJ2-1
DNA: TGTGCCAGTAGTATAGACACTAGCGGAGGCTCCTACAATGAGCAGTTCTTC
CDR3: CASSIDTSGGSYNEQFF

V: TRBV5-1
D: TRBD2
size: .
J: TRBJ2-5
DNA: TGCGCCAGCAGCTTGGGTGCTAGCGGGGGAAAAGAGACCCAGTACTTC
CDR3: CASSLGASGGKETQYF

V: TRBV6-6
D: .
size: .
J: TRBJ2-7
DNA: TGTGCCAGCAGTTTTGGGGGTACGCCCTACGAGCAGTACTTC
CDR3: CASSFGGTPYEQYF

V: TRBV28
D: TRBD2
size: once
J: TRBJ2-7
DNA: TGTGCCAGCAGTTCTGTGGTAATTCTGAGCGGGAAGTATTACGAGCAGTACTTC
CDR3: CASSSVVILSGKYYEQYF

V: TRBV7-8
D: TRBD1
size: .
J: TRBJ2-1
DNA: TGTGCCAGCAGCGCGCGGGACAGGGTCTACAATGAGCAGTTCTTC
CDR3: CASSARDRVYNEQFF

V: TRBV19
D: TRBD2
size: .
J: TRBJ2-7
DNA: TGTGCCAGTAGTATGGAGACTAGCGGCCATTCCTACGAGCAGTACTTC
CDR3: CASSMETSGHSYEQYF

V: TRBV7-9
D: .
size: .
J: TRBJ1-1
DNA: TGTGCCAGCAGCCCGGGTGCTGAAGCTTTCTTT
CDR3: CASSPGAEAFF

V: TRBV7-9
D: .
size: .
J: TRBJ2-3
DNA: TGTGCCAGCAGCCCACAGCTAGAGCATACGCAGTATTTT
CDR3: CASSPQLEHTQYF

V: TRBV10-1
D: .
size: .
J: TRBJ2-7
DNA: TGCGCCAGCAGTGAGTCCGGCGAGCAGTACTTC
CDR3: CASSESGEQYF

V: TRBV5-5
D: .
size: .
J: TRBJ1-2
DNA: TGTGCCAGCAGCTCAAACCCCGGGGGTGGCTACACCTTC
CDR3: CASSSNPGGGYTF

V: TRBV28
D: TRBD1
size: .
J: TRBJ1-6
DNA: TGTGCCAGCAGTTTACTTCTAGGGGCGCAGGGGGGATCACCCCTCCACTTT
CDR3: CASSLLLGAQGGSPLHF

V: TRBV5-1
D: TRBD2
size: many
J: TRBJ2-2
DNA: TGCGCCAGCAGCTTGAGGGAGGGCCACACCGGGGAGCTGTTTTTT
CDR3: CASSLREGHTGELFF

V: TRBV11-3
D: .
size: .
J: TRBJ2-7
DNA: TGTGCCAGCAGCTTGGCCCTCTCCTACGAGCAGTACTTC
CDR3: CASSLALSYEQYF

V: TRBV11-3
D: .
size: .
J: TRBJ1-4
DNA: TGTGCCAGCAGCCCCCATGGGGGGGATGAAAAACTGTTTTTT
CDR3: CASSPHGGDEKLFF

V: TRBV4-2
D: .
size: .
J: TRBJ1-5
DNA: TGTGCCAGCAGCCAACAGTCCAGAGGGAATCAGCCCCAGCATTTT
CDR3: CASSQQSRGNQPQHF

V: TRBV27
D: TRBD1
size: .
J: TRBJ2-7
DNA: TGTGCCAGCAGTCCGGGACAGACACTCTCCTACGAGCAGTACTTC
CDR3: CASSPGQTLSYEQYF

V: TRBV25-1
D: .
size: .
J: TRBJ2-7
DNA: TGTGCCAGCAGTGGGCCGGGACTCTCCTACGAGCAGTACTTC
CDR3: CASSGPGLSYEQYF

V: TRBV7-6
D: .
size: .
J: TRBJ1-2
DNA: TGTGCCAGCGGCCCCCGGAGCGGGGGCAATGGCTACACCTTC
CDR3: CASGPRSGGNGYTF

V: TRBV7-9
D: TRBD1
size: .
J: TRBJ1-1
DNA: TGTGCCAGCAGCTTATCTCAGGGGGGAAGCACTGAAGCTTTCTTT
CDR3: CASSLSQGGSTEAFF

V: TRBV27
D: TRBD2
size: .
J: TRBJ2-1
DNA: TGTGCCAGCAGTTTTGATGTGCAGGTTAAGCGGGGGAGCTACAATGAGCAGTTCTTC
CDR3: CASSFDVQVKRGSYNEQFF

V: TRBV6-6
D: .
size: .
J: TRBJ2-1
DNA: TGTGCCAGCAGCTACACCCCCGGATACAATGAGCAGTTCTTC
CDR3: CASSYTPGYNEQFF

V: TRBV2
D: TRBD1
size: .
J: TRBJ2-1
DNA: TGTGCCAACCCACGGGACAGGGGAATTGATGAGCAGTTCTTC
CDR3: CANPRDRGIDEQFF

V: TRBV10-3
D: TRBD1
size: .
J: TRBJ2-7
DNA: TGTGCCATCAGTGATTTGGGGACAGGGGTTCCCTACGAGCAGTACTTC
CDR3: CAISDLGTGVPYEQYF

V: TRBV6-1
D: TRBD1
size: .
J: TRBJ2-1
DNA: TGTGCCAGCAGGCAGGGGGCGTCCTACAATGAGCAGTTCTTC
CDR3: CASRQGASYNEQFF

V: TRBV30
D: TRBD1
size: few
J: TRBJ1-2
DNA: TGTGCCTGGAGAGACAGGGGCTATGGCTACACCTTC
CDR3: CAWRDRGYGYTF

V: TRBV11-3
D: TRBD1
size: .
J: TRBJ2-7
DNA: TGTGCCAGCAAGCAGAGACAGGGGTTCGAGCAGTACTTC
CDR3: CASKQRQGFEQYF

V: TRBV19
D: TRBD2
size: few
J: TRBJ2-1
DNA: TGTGCCAGTAGTGCGGGACTAGCGGGGGGGCATGAGCAGTTCTTC
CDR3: CASSAGLAGGHEQFF

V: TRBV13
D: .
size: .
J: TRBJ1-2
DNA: TGTGCCAGCAGCCGGCTGGGGCCCCAACTATCAAATGGCTACACCTTC
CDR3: CASSRLGPQLSNGYTF

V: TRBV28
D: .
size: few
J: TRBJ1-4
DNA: TGTGCCAGCAGTTTCTCGGTTCGTGAAAAACTGTTTTTT
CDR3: CASSFSVREKLFF

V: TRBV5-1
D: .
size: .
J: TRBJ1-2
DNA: TGCGCCAGCAGCTTGTGGGGGAATGGCTACACCTTC
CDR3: CASSLWGNGYTF

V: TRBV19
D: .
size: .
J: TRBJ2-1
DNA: TGTGCCAGTATGAAGCAGGGGTTGTCCAATGAGCAGTTCTTC
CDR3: CASMKQGLSNEQFF

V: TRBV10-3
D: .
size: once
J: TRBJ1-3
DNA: TGTGCCATCAGTGAGTCGCAGTTGGATTCGAGCTCTGGAAACACCATATATTTT
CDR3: CAISESQLDSSSGNTIYF

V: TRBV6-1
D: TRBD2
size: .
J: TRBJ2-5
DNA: TGTGCCAGCAGTGGAGGACTAGCGGAAGAAGGTGAGACCCAGTACTTC
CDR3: CASSGGLAEEGETQYF

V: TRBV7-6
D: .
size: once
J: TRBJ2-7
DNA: TGTGCCAGCAGCTTAGGGAGGGCAGGGAGAAACGAGCAGTACTTC
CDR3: CASSLGRAGRNEQYF

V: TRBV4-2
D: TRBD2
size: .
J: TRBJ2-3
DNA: TGTGCCAGCAGCCAAGGTTACCGGGAGGGCACAGATACGCAGTATTTT
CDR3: CASSQGYREGTDTQYF

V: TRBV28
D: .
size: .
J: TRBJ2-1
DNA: TGTGCCAGCAGACGGGCCCTCAATGAGCAGTTCTTC
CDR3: CASRRALNEQFF

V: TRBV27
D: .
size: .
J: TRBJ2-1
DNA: TGTGCCAGCAGTTTATCTCCAGGGGGGGTTTACAATGAGCAGTTCTTC
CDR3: CASSLSPGGVYNEQFF

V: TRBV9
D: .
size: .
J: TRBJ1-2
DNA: TGTGCCAGCAGCGGAAGTGACAGCCTCTATGGCTACACCTTC
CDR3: CASSGSDSLYGYTF

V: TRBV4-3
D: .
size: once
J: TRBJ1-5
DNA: TGCGCCAGCAGCCCCCGAAGGGGGAGTCAGCCCCAGCATTTT
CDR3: CASSPRRGSQPQHF

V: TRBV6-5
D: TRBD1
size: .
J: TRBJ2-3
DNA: TGTGCCAGCAGTTACAGGACAGGGGGCGGAGATACGCAGTATTTT
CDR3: CASSYRTGGGDTQYF

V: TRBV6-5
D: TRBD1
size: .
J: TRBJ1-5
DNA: TGTGCCAGCAGCTCTGGGGGACAGGAAGAGCCCCAGCATTTT
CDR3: CASSSGGQEEPQHF

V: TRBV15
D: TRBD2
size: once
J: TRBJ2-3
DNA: TGTGCCACCAGCGCCTACCCCCGGGAGGGGAGGGGCGGTACGCAGTATTTT
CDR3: CATSAYPREGRGGTQYF

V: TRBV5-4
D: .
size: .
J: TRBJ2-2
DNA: TGTGCCAGTCGCTCCGGATCCGGGGAGCTGTTTTTT
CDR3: CASRSGSGELFF

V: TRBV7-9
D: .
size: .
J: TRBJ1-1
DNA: TGTGCCAGCAGCGCTGCCAGGGGTCTCAACACTGAAGCTTTCTTT
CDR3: CASSAARGLNTEAFF

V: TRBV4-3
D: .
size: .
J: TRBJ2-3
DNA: TGCGCCAGCAGCCAAGAGATTGGGTTTAGTACAGATACGCAGTATTTT
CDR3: CASSQEIGFSTDTQYF